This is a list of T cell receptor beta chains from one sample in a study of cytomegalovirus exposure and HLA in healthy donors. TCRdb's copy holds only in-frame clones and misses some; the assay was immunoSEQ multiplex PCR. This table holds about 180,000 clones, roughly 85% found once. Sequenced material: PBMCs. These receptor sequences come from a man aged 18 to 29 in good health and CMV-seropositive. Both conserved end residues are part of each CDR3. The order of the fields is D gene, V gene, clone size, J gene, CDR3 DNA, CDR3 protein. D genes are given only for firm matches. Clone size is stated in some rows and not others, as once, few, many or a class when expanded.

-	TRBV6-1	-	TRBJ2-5	TGTGCCAGCAGTGAAGGTCTCAGGGGAAAAGAGACCCAGTACTTC	CASSEGLRGKETQYF
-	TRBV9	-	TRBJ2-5	TGTGCCAGCAGCGTAGTTGGGGCCCAAGAGACCCAGTACTTC	CASSVVGAQETQYF
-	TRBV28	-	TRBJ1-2	TGTGCCAGCAGTTTTGCGGGAAACTATGGCTACACCTTC	CASSFAGNYGYTF
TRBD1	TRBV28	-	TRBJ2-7	TGTGCCAGCAGTTTATTCGCAGGGGGAAGATACGAGCAGTACTTC	CASSLFAGGRYEQYF
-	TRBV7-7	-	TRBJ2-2	TGTGCTAGCAGGGCAGGGGTTAACACCGGGGAGCTGTTTTTT	CASRAGVNTGELFF
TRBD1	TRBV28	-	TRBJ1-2	TGTGCCAGCAGCCGCCCGGGACAGGGGGCGGACTATGGCTACACCTTC	CASSRPGQGADYGYTF
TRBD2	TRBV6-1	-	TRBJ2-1	TGTGCCAGCAGTGAAGATCTAGCGGGGAATGAGCAGTTCTTC	CASSEDLAGNEQFF
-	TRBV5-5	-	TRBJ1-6	TGTGCCAGCAGCCCGGCGTGGGCTGGTTCACCCCTCCACTTT	CASSPAWAGSPLHF
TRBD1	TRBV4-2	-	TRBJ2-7	TGTGCCAGCAGCCAAAACCAACAGGGGGCGCGGGACGAGCAGTACTTC	CASSQNQQGARDEQYF
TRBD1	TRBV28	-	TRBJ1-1	TGTGCCAGCAGTTTAGGGGGGACAGGGAACACTGAAGCTTTCTTT	CASSLGGTGNTEAFF
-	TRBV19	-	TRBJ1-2	TGTGCCAGTAGTATCCAGGGCGGTAACTATGGCTACACCTTC	CASSIQGGNYGYTF
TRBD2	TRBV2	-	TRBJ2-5	TGTGCCAGTAACGGCGGGGGGGCTCGAGAGACCCAGTACTTC	CASNGGGARETQYF
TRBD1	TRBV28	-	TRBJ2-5	TGTGCCAGCAGTTTAGGACAGGGAATAGCCCAAGAGACCCAGTACTTC	CASSLGQGIAQETQYF
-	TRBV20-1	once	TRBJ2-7	TGCAGTGCCCCCTCTAAATACGAGCAGTACTTC	CSAPSKYEQYF
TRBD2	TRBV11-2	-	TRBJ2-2	TGTGCCAGCAGCTACCCCCCGGGGGGCACCGGGGAGCTGTTTTTT	CASSYPPGGTGELFF
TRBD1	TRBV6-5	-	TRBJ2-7	TGTGCCAGCAGTTACGGGACAGGGGAACGCGAGCAGTACTTC	CASSYGTGEREQYF
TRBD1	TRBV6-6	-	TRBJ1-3	TGTGCCAGCATCCCGGGACAGGGACTATCTGGAAACACCATATATTTT	CASIPGQGLSGNTIYF
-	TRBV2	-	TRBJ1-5	TGTGCCAGTGGGGGGGGCAATCAGCCCCAGCATTTT	CASGGGNQPQHF
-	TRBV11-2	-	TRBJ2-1	TGTGCCAGCAGCTTTCAGGGGTTGTCCTACAATGAGCAGTTCTTC	CASSFQGLSYNEQFF
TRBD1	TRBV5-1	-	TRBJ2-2	TGCGCCAGCAGCCCGACAGGGACAGGGGGCACCGGGGAGCTGTTTTTT	CASSPTGTGGTGELFF